Sequencing of this T cell receptor beta chain was carried out in a study of tumor-infiltrating lymphocytes in oesophageal squamous cell carcinoma. In germline, CDR1 is SGHTA, CDR2 FQGNSA. The CDR3 runs to 13 residues. TCRdb used MiXCR to reprocess the PCR reads, holding one entry per CDR3 protein. The table includes fewer than 20,000 distinct CDR3 sequences, approximately 39% detected once. The sequence derives from a female donor with esophageal squamous cell carcinoma. The V gene is TRBV7-2, the J gene TRBJ2-3, with D unclear. The DNA end is more similar to TRBJ2-5, so the J call may be wrong. What was sequenced was normal esophageal tissue next to the tumor. The CDR3 DNA is TGTGCCAGCAGCAAACAAGCCCAGGAGACCCAGTACTTC. Translating it yields CASSKQAQETQYF.